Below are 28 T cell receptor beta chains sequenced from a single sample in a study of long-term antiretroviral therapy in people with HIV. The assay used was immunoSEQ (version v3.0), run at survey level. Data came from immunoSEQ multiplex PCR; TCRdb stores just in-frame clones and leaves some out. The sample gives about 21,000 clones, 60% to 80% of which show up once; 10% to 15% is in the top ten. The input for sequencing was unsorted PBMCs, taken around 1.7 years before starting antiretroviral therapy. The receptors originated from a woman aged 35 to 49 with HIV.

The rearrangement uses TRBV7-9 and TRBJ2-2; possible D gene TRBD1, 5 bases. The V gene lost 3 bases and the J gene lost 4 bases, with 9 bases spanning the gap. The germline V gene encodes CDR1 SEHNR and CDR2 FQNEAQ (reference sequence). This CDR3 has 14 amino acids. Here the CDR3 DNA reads TGTGCCAGCAGCTTGCTGGGGCCCACCGGGGAGCTGTTTTTT. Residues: CASSLLGPTGELFF.

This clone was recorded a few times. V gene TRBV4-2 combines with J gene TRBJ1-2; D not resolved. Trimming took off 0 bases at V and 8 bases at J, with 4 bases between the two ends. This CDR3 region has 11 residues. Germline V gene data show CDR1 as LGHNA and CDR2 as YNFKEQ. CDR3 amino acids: CASSQDGGYTF. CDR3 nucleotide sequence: TGTGCCAGCAGCCAAGACGGCGGCTACACCTTC.

The CDR3 DNA reads TGTGCCAGCCACCGGGGCACTGGGGTTCGCCATGAGCAGTTCTTC. Its protein product is CASHRGTGVRHEQFF. The rearrangement joins TRBV6-6 to TRBJ2-1, with D perhaps given as TRBD1 or TRBD2 (5 bases each). The CDR3 has 15 residues. Germline values: CDR1 MNHNY, CDR2 SVGAGI (reference sequence). Deletions cut 8 bases from V and 8 bases from J, with 22 bases between.

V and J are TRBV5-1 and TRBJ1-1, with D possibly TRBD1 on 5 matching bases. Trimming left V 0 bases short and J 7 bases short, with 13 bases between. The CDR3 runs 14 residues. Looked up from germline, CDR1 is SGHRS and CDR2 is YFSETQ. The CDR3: CASSLDGSGGEAFF. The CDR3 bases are TGCGCCAGCAGCTTGGATGGCAGTGGGGGTGAAGCTTTCTTT.

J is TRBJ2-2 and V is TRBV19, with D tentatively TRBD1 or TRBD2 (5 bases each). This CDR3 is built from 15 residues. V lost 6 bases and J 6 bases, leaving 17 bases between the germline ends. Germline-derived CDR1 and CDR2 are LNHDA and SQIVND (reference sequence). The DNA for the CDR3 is TGTGCCAGTAGGCAGGGCAGTAGGAGGTCCGGGGAGCTGTTTTTT. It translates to CASRQGSRRSGELFF.

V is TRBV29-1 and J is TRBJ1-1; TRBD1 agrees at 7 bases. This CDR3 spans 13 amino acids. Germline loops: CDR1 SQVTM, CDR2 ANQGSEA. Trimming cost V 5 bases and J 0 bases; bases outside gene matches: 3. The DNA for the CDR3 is TGCAGCGTTATGACAGGGATGAACACTGAAGCTTTCTTT. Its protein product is CSVMTGMNTEAFF.

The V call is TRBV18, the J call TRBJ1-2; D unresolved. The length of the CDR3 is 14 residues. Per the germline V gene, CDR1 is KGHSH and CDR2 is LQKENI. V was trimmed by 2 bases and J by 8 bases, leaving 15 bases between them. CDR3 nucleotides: TGTGCCAGCTCACCATTAAGGACGGAACCCGGCTACACCTTC. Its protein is CASSPLRTEPGYTF.

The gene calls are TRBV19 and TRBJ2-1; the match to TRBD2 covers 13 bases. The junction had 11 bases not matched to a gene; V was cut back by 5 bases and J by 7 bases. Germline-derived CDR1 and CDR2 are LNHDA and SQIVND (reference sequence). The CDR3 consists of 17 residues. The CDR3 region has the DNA TGTGCCAGTAGTCGGACTAGCGGGAGAATTGCCGAGAATGAGCAGTTCTTC. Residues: CASSRTSGRIAENEQFF.

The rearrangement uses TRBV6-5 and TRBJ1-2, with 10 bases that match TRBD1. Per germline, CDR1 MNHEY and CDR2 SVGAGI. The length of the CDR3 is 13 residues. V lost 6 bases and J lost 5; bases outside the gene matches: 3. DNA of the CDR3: TGTGCCAGCAGACTGGGACAGGGGTATGGCTACACCTTC. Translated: CASRLGQGYGYTF.

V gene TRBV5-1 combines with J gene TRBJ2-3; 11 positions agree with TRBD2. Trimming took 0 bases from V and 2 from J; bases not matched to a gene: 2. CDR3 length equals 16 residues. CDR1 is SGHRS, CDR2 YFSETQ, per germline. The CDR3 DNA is TGCGCCAGCAGCTTGGGGGGACTAGCGGCCACAGATACGCAGTATTTT. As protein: CASSLGGLAATDTQYF.

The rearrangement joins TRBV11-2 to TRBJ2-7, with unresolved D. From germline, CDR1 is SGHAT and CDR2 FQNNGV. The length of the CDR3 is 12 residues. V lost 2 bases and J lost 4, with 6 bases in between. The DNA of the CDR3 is TGTGCCAGCAGCTTAACGGTATACGAGCAGTACTTC. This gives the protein CASSLTVYEQYF.

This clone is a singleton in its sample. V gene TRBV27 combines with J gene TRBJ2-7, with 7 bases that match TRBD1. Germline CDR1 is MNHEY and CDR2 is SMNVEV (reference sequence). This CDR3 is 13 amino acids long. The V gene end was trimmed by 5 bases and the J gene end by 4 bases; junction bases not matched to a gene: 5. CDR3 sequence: CASSRTGNYEQYF. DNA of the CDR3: TGTGCCAGCAGTCGGACAGGAAATTACGAGCAGTACTTC.

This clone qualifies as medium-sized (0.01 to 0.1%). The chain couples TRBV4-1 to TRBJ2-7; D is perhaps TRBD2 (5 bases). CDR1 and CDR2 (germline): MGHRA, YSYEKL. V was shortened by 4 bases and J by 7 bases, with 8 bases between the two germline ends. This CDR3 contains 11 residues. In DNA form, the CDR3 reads TGCGCCAGCAGCCTATCGGGGGAGCAGTACTTC. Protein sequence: CASSLSGEQYF.

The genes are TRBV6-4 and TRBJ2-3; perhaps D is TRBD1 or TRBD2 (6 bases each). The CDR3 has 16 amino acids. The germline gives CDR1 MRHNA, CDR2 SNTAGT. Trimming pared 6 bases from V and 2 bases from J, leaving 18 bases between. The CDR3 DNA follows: TGTGCCAGCAGCTTCGCCTCGGGGGCCCCCACAGATACGCAGTATTTT. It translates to CASSFASGAPTDTQYF.

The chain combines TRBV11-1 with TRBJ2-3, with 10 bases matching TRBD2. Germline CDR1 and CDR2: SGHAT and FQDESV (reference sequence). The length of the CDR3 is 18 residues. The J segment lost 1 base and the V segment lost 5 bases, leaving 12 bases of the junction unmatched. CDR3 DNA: TGTGCCAGCAGCCCCACCCCCCGTACTAGCGGGGGCACAGATACGCAGTATTTT. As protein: CASSPTPRTSGGTDTQYF.

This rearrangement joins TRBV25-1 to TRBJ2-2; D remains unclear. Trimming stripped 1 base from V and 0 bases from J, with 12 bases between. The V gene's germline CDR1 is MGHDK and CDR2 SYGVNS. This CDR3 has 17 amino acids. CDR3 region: CASSEFGQLTNTGELFF. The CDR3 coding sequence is TGTGCCAGCAGTGAATTTGGGCAACTAACGAACACCGGGGAGCTGTTTTTT.

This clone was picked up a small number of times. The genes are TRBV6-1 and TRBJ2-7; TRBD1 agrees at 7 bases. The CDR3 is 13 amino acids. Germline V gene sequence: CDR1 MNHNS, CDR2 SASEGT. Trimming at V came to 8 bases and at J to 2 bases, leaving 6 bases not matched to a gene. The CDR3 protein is CASDRTGTYEQYF. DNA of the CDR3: TGTGCCAGCGATCGGACAGGTACCTACGAGCAGTACTTC.

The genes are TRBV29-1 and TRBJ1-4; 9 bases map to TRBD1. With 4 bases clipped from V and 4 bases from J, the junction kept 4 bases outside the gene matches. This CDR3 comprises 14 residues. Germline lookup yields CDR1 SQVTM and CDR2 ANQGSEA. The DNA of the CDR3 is TGCAGCGTTGGAGACAGGGGGATTAATGAAAAACTGTTTTTT. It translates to CSVGDRGINEKLFF.

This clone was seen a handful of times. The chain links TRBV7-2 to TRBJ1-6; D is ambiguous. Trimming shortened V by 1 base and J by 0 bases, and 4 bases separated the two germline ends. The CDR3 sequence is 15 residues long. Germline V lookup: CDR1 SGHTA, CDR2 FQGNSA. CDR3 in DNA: TGTGCCAGCAGCTTAGGTAGCTCCTATAATTCACCCCTCCACTTT. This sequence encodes CASSLGSSYNSPLHF.

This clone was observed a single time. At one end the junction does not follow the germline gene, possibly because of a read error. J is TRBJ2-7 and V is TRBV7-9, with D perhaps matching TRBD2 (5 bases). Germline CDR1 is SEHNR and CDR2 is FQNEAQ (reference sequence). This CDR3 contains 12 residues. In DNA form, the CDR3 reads TGTGCCAGCAACTTAGGACTCGGCGAGCAGTACTTC. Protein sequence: CASNLGLGEQYF.

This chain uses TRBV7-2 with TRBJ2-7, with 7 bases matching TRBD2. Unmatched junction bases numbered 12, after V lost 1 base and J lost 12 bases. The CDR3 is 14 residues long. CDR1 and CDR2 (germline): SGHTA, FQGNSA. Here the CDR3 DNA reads TGTGCCAGCAGCTTAGAGCTGTTGAGCGGGAATCTGTACTTC. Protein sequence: CASSLELLSGNLYF. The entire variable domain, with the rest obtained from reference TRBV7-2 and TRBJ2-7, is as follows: GAGVSQSPSNKVTEKGKDVELRCDPISGHTALYWYRQSLGQGLEFLIYFQGNSAPDKSGLPSDRFSAERTGGSVSTLTIQRTQQEDSAVYLCASSLELLSGNLYFGPGTRLTVT.

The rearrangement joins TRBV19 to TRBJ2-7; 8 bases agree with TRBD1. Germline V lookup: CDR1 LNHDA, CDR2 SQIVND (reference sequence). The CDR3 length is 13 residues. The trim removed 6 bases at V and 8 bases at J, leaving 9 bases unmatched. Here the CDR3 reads CASRDRQGTKQYF. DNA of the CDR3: TGTGCCAGTAGGGACCGACAGGGGACGAAGCAGTACTTC.

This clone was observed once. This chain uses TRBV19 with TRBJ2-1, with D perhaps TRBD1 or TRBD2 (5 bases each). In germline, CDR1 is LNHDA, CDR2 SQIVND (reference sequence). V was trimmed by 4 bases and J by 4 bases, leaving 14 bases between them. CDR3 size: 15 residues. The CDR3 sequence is CASSNGPGPYNEQFF. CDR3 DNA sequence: TGTGCCAGTAGTAACGGTCCGGGACCGTACAATGAGCAGTTCTTC.

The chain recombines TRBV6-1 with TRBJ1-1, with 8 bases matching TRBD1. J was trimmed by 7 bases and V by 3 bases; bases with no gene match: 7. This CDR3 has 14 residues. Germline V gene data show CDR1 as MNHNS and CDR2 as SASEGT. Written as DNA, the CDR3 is TGTGCCAGCAGTGAGGGGACAGGAGGCAGTGAAGCTTTCTTT. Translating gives CASSEGTGGSEAFF.

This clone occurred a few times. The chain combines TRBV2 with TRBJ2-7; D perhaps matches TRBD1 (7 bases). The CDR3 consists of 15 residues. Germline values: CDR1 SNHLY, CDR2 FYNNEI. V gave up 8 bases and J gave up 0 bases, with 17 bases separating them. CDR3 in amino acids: CASGGLGGNSYEQYF. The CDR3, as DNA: TGTGCCAGCGGGGGGCTAGGGGGCAACTCCTACGAGCAGTACTTC.

The CDR3, as DNA: TGTGCCACCAGCAGAGAAAGAGGGGCCTACGAGCAGTACTTC. It is translated as CATSRERGAYEQYF. The V gene is TRBV15, the J gene TRBJ2-7, with D perhaps TRBD1 or TRBD2 (5 bases each). Germline V gene data show CDR1 as LNHNV and CDR2 as YYDKDF (reference sequence). Trimming cost V 0 bases and J 2 bases, with 8 bases left between them. The CDR3 covers 14 residues.

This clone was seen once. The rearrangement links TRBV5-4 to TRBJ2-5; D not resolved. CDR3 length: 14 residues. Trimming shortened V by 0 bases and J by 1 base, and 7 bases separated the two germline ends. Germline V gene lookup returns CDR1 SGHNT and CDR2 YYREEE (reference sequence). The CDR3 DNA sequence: TGTGCCAGCAGCTTGGTGCTATCCCAAGAGACCCAGTACTTC. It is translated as CASSLVLSQETQYF.

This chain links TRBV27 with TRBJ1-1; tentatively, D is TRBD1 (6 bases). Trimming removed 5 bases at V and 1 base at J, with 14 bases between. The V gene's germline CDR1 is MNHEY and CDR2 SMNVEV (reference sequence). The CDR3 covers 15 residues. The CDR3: CASSKAGTPNTEAFF. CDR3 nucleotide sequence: TGTGCCAGCAGTAAAGCCGGGACACCGAACACTGAAGCTTTCTTT.